Given below is one T cell receptor beta chain in context. The antigen remains unidentified. The sample originates from a study of T cell responses to AZD1222 COVID-19 vaccine. Findings and limits, study-wide: Baseline serology detected seropositivity in only a handful of AZD1222 recipients.

Germline V gene data show CDR1 as SNHLY and CDR2 as FYNNEI. Trimming left V 5 bases short and J 0 bases short, with 11 bases between. The CDR3 loop spans 15 amino acids. The assay was immunoSEQ multiplex PCR, and TCRdb's table has in-frame clones only and misses some. Of 120,000 or so clones listed, about 90% are singletons. This sequence joins TRBV2 and TRBJ2-1; the D gene is possibly TRBD2 (5 bases). This specimen consisted of peripheral blood, obtained on day 0 of AZD1222 vaccination. The clonotype was recovered from an adult in good health. This chain's CDR3 is CASSLDGISYNEQFF. CDR3 DNA: TGTGCCAGCAGTCTAGACGGGATCTCCTACAATGAGCAGTTCTTC.